This T cell receptor beta chain comes out of a study of Ad26.COV2.S vaccination and SARS-CoV-2 variants. Looking at the study overall: The donor was enrolled in the Ad26.COV2.S arm of the COV1001 trial. Once, or twice with 56 days between doses, Ad26.COV2.S was given intramuscularly. Regarding the study as a whole: It was found that vaccine and placebo recipients had similar non-spike TCR breadth.

In germline, CDR1 is LNHNV, CDR2 YYDKDF (reference sequence). V was clipped by 7 bases and J by 8 bases; unmatched bases: 10. This CDR3 comprises 15 residues. Regarding this clone: The antigen remains undetermined.

Data came from immunoSEQ multiplex PCR; TCRdb stores just in-frame clones and leaves some out. This table has around 300,000 clones, around 90% appearing once. Treatment indicated: around 19 received Ad26.COV2.S at low or high dose, single or two shots; roughly five received placebo; per-sample allocation not given. Sampling occurred on day 63 after the first vaccine or placebo injection. The specimen was peripheral blood, collected in a trial of Ad26.COV2.S vaccine versus placebo. The chain combines TRBV15 with TRBJ2-4; 11 bases are a match to TRBD2. The clonotype comes from a person between 18 and 65 years old who received the Ad26.COV2.S COVID-19 vaccine or a placebo. The chain's CDR3 is CATKSGLAGGDIQYF. The CDR3 coding sequence is TGTGCCACCAAAAGCGGGCTAGCGGGGGGAGACATTCAGTACTTC. Based on the CDR3 plus reference TRBV15 and TRBJ2-4, the full variable domain is DAMVIQNPRYQVTQFGKPVTLSCSQTLNHNVMYWYQQKSSQAPKLLFHYYDKDFNNEADTPDNFQSRRPNTSFCFLDIRSPGLGDTAMYLCATKSGLAGGDIQYFGAGTRLSVL.